This T cell receptor (beta chain) was captured in a study of monozygotic twins with inflammatory bowel disease. TCRdb re-called the 5' RACE reads and gives one entry per CDR3 protein, without DNA. This sample's table reports around 400,000 distinct CDR3 sequences. Per the germline V gene, CDR1 is LGHNA and CDR2 is YSLEER. The length of the CDR3 is 13 residues. Input material: blood. The V call is TRBV4-3, the J call TRBJ2-2. This clonotype was obtained from a human donor with ulcerative colitis or Crohn's disease, or a healthy co-twin of an affected twin (not recorded which). The CDR3: CASSQDLAGELFF.